Below are 16 T cell receptor beta chains sequenced from a single sample in a study of T cell changes during pregnancy in multiple sclerosis. Sequencing used immunoSEQ multiplex PCR; TCRdb keeps in-frame clones, though not all of them. In the table there are under 85,000 clones, about 90% of which are singletons. The sequences come from CD4+ T cells from peripheral blood mononuclear cells, collected in the second trimester of pregnancy. The receptors were sampled from a female donor with multiple sclerosis, enrolled in a pregnancy study.

The gene calls are TRBV7-9 and TRBJ1-2, with 9 bases identical to TRBD1. Germline CDR1 reads SEHNR; CDR2 reads FQNEAQ (reference sequence). This CDR3 has 15 amino acids. After removal of 0 bases from V and 6 bases from J, the junction contained 5 bases not matched to a gene. CDR3 residues: CASSLATGGVHGYTF. CDR3 in DNA: TGTGCCAGCAGCTTAGCGACAGGGGGAGTTCATGGCTACACCTTC.

The chain combines TRBV5-1 with TRBJ2-1, with 10 bases lining up with TRBD2. The CDR3 is 15 amino acids. From germline, CDR1 is SGHRS and CDR2 YFSETQ. V lost 2 bases, J lost 5 bases, and 4 bases stayed unmatched. The CDR3 here is CASSFSGGKDNEQFF. CDR3 in DNA: TGCGCCAGCAGCTTTAGCGGGGGGAAGGACAATGAGCAGTTCTTC.

The J gene is TRBJ2-1, the V gene TRBV18; D gene unclear. The CDR3 covers 12 residues. Germline-derived CDR1 and CDR2 are KGHSH and LQKENI. Trimming took 3 bases from V and 7 from J, leaving 7 bases between them. The CDR3 sequence: CASSPTLNEQFF. The CDR3 region has the DNA TGTGCCAGCTCACCGACATTGAATGAGCAGTTCTTC.

This chain uses TRBV29-1 with TRBJ1-1, with D possibly matching TRBD1 (5 bases). Looked up from germline, CDR1 is SQVTM and CDR2 is ANQGSEA. CDR3 size: 14 residues. V lost 3 bases and J lost 0, with 11 bases in between. The CDR3 region is CSVERQSLNTEAFF. As DNA, the CDR3 is TGCAGCGTTGAGAGACAGAGCTTGAACACTGAAGCTTTCTTT.

The rearrangement links TRBV5-1 to TRBJ2-1, with D possibly TRBD2 on 6 matching bases. Between the trimmed V and J ends, which lost 0 bases and 7 bases, there was a span of 11 bases. Germline V gene data show CDR1 as SGHRS and CDR2 as YFSETQ. The length of the CDR3 is 14 residues. The CDR3 spells CASSLGGGVNEQFF. Written as DNA, the CDR3 is TGCGCCAGCAGCTTGGGAGGCGGGGTGAATGAGCAGTTCTTC. Full variable domain (missing parts from reference TRBV5-1 and TRBJ2-1): KAGVTQTPRYLIKTRGQQVTLSCSPISGHRSVSWYQQTPGQGLQFLFEYFSETQRNKGNFPGRFSGRQFSNSRSEMNVSTLELGDSALYLCASSLGGGVNEQFFGPGTRLTVL.

The CDR3 DNA reads TGTGCCTGGAAAAGGCCCGGACAGGGAAACTCACCCCTCCACTTT. This translates into CAWKRPGQGNSPLHF. The chain couples TRBV30 to TRBJ1-6; 8 bases map to TRBD1. CDR3 size: 15 residues. CDR1 is GTSNPN, CDR2 SVGIG, per germline (reference sequence). V dropped 4 bases and J dropped 10; count of bases not matched to a gene: 12.

V gene TRBV29-1 combines with J gene TRBJ1-5, with 9 bases lining up with TRBD1. J was trimmed by 7 bases and V by 7 bases; bases with no gene match: 8. The CDR3 sequence is 13 residues long. Looked up from germline, CDR1 is SQVTM and CDR2 is ANQGSEA. The CDR3 region has the DNA TGCAGCGCCCGGACAGGGGAAGGGCAGCCCCAGCATTTT. This translates into CSARTGEGQPQHF.

This clone was seen only a few times. The same CDR3 arises from other DNA sequences in this sample as well. The chain has TRBV4-1 and TRBJ1-4; 9 bases are shared with TRBD1. Germline-derived CDR1 and CDR2 are MGHRA and YSYEKL. The CDR3 totals 15 residues. Trimming cost V 3 bases and J 5 bases; bases outside gene matches: 4. CDR3 protein: CASSQGTGSNEKLFF. The CDR3 DNA is TGCGCCAGCAGCCAGGGGACAGGGTCGAATGAAAAACTGTTTTTT.

V is TRBV7-8 and J is TRBJ2-5, with 9 bases fitting TRBD2. Per germline, CDR1 SGHVS and CDR2 FQNEAQ. CDR3 length: 15 residues. Losses at the gene ends were 4 bases for V and 5 bases for J; bases not matched to a gene: 8. The CDR3 DNA sequence: TGTGCCAGCAGCTCCGGACTAGCGCTGGGGGAGACCCAGTACTTC. This translates into CASSSGLALGETQYF.

The chain links TRBV28 to TRBJ1-2, with D possibly matching TRBD1 (6 bases). CDR3 length equals 15 residues. CDR1 and CDR2 (germline): MDHEN, SYDVKM. Between the trimmed V and J ends, which lost 3 bases and 6 bases, there was a span of 17 bases. The CDR3: CASSLTGNNLDGYTF. The DNA for the CDR3 is TGTGCCAGCAGTTTGACAGGAAATAATTTAGATGGCTACACCTTC.

This sequence joins TRBV7-9 and TRBJ1-1; TRBD1 matches at 9 bases. Germline V gene sequence: CDR1 SEHNR, CDR2 FQNEAQ (reference sequence). The V segment lost 4 bases and the J segment 3 bases; nucleotides outside the gene matches: 9. CDR3 size: 16 residues. CDR3 bases: TGTGCCAGCAGCTCATCGGACAGGGGTCGAGACACTGAAGCTTTCTTT. Translation gives CASSSSDRGRDTEAFF.

The rearrangement links TRBV5-1 to TRBJ1-6; possibly TRBD1 for D (5 bases). This CDR3 region has 15 residues. Germline CDR1 reads SGHRS; CDR2 reads YFSETQ. V shed 0 bases and J shed 10 bases, with 14 bases lying between them. CDR3 amino acids: CASSLEGREQSPLHF. The CDR3 nucleotides are TGCGCCAGCAGCTTGGAGGGCAGGGAACAATCACCCCTCCACTTT.

This clone has more than one count but fewer than ten. A junction end diverges from the germline sequence, so it may reflect a read error. The chain joins TRBV9 to TRBJ1-2, with D uncertain. The CDR3 runs to 11 residues. Germline CDR1 is SGDLS and CDR2 is YYNGEE. CDR3 bases: TGTGCCAGCAGCGTAGTACAGTGGATGAACTTC. It specifies CASSVVQWMNF.

The rearrangement joins TRBV27 to TRBJ2-7, with 8 positions matching TRBD1. CDR1 and CDR2 (germline): MNHEY, SMNVEV (reference sequence). The CDR3 consists of 14 residues. V gave up 6 bases and J gave up 0 bases; unmatched junction bases: 4. The CDR3, as DNA: TGTGCCAGCAGCCGTACAGGGGGCTCCTACGAGCAGTACTTC. Amino acids: CASSRTGGSYEQYF.

V and J are TRBV18 and TRBJ1-2; D is uncertain. Trimming pared 2 bases from V and 0 bases from J, leaving 7 bases between. CDR1 and CDR2 (germline): KGHSH, LQKENI. The CDR3 has 14 residues. Here the CDR3 DNA reads TGTGCCAGCTCACCAACCAGGACTAACTATGGCTACACCTTC. Amino acid sequence: CASSPTRTNYGYTF.

The chain recombines TRBV15 with TRBJ2-2; 8 positions agree with TRBD1. Looked up from germline, CDR1 is LNHNV and CDR2 is YYDKDF (reference sequence). V was pared by 0 bases and J by 3 bases, with 9 bases of the junction left unmatched. This CDR3 region has 18 residues. The CDR3 loop reads CATSRDYPGQVYTGELFF. For the CDR3, the DNA is TGTGCCACCAGCAGAGATTACCCGGGACAGGTCTACACCGGGGAGCTGTTTTTT.